A single sample is the source of the 30 T cell receptor beta chains below, sequenced in a study of cytomegalovirus exposure and HLA in healthy donors. In the PCR, 60 Vbeta and 13 Jbeta primers were used. Sequencing was performed with immunoSEQ multiplex PCR; in TCRdb, only in-frame clones are kept and a portion is missing. The repertoire has over 150,000 clones, over 70% of them found once; the top ten carry 1.2%. What was sequenced was PBMCs. These receptor sequences come from a boy between 2 and 15 years old in good health and CMV-seronegative.

The chain combines TRBV5-4 with TRBJ2-3; 10 bases fit TRBD2. From germline, CDR1 is SGHNT and CDR2 YYREEE (reference sequence). Unmatched junction bases numbered 12, after V lost 5 bases and J lost 6 bases. The CDR3 is 16 amino acids. The CDR3 bases are TGTGCCAGCAGAGTGGTTGGAGCGGGAGGGAAGGATACGCAGTATTTT. Encoded protein: CASRVVGAGGKDTQYF.

This clone has only a few counts. The gene calls are TRBV11-2 and TRBJ2-5; 8 nucleotides agree with TRBD1. The last part of the DNA fits TRBJ2-7 better; the J call may be wrong. The CDR3 spans 13 residues. Germline lookup yields CDR1 SGHAT and CDR2 FQNNGV. Here the CDR3 reads CASSFDRGNEQYF. CDR3 nucleotide sequence: TGTGCCAGCAGCTTTGACAGGGGCAACGAGCAGTACTTC.

This chain joins TRBV6-5 and TRBJ2-5; a possible D gene is TRBD1 (7 bases). In germline, CDR1 is MNHEY, CDR2 SVGAGI. V lost 6 bases and J lost 3, with 11 bases in between. The CDR3 covers 13 residues. The chain's CDR3 is CASRRGTEETQYF. In nucleotides, the CDR3 is TGTGCCAGCAGACGCGGGACAGAAGAGACCCAGTACTTC.

This sequence joins TRBV11-2 and TRBJ2-7; TRBD2 matches at 7 bases. Germline V lookup: CDR1 SGHAT, CDR2 FQNNGV. The CDR3 length is 14 residues. The ends lost 2 bases at V and 3 bases at J; junction bases unmatched: 4. CDR3 region: CASSLFAGVYEQYV. In DNA form, the CDR3 reads TGTGCCAGCAGCTTATTTGCGGGGGTCTACGAGCAGTACGTC.

The V gene is TRBV6-6, the J gene TRBJ1-1; maybe TRBD1 (6 bases). The CDR3 totals 13 residues. Trimming shortened V by 5 bases and J by 2 bases, and 9 bases separated the two germline ends. Germline CDR1 is MNHNY and CDR2 is SVGAGI (reference sequence). The CDR3, as DNA: TGTGCCAGCAGTCACAGGGCTAACACTGAAGCTTTCTTT. This sequence encodes CASSHRANTEAFF.

This chain connects TRBV19 to TRBJ1-1; 10 nucleotides align to TRBD1. The CDR3 is 17 residues long. Germline-derived CDR1 and CDR2 are LNHDA and SQIVND (reference sequence). The trim removed 4 bases at V and 1 base at J, leaving 9 bases unmatched. The CDR3 DNA sequence: TGTGCCAGTAGTACCCCGGGACAGGGGATATCGAACACTGAAGCTTTCTTT. Encoded protein: CASSTPGQGISNTEAFF.

This chain joins TRBV18 and TRBJ2-1; weak D call: TRBD1 (5 bases). The length of the CDR3 is 16 residues. Deletions cut 3 bases from V and 0 bases from J, with 12 bases between. Germline V gene sequence: CDR1 KGHSH, CDR2 LQKENI. CDR3 coding DNA: TGTGCCAGCTCACCCCCAGGGTATAGCTCCTACAATGAGCAGTTCTTC. Amino acids: CASSPPGYSSYNEQFF.

The V gene is TRBV6-6, the J gene TRBJ1-2; a possible D gene is TRBD1 (5 bases). The CDR3 totals 13 residues. The V and J ends lost 7 bases and 8 bases respectively, with 17 bases between them. Germline CDR1 MNHNY, CDR2 SVGAGI (reference sequence). DNA of the CDR3: TGTGCCAGCACCGAGTCAGGGCCCGCGGGCTACACCTTC. This encodes CASTESGPAGYTF.

V usage is TRBV30 and J usage is TRBJ1-1, with 9 bases lining up with TRBD1. The CDR3 consists of 14 residues. Germline loops: CDR1 GTSNPN, CDR2 SVGIG (reference sequence). V lost 6 bases, J lost 2 bases, and 7 bases stayed unmatched. The CDR3 sequence is CACFRDRANTEAFF. CDR3 nucleotides: TGTGCCTGTTTTCGGGACAGGGCAAACACTGAAGCTTTCTTT. The entire variable domain, with the rest obtained from reference TRBV30 and TRBJ1-1, is as follows: SQTIHQWPATLVQPVGSPLSLECTVEGTSNPNLYWYRQAAGRGLQLLFYSVGIGQISSEVPQNLSASRPQDRQFILSSKKLLLSDSGFYLCACFRDRANTEAFFGQGTRLTVV.

Note on this clone: Other DNA sequences of this sample code for an identical CDR3. This chain links TRBV7-2 with TRBJ2-5, with D possibly TRBD2 on 5 matching bases. The V and J ends lost 1 base and 1 base respectively, with 7 bases between them. The CDR3 has 14 amino acids. CDR1 and CDR2 from the germline V gene are SGHTA and FQGNSA. Written as DNA, the CDR3 is TGTGCCAGCAGCTTAGGTCGGGGCCAAGAGACCCAGTACTTC. This sequence encodes CASSLGRGQETQYF.

The J gene is TRBJ1-5, the V gene TRBV4-1, with a possible D match to TRBD1 (5 bases). Trimming took 1 base from V and 7 from J, leaving 14 bases between them. CDR3 length: 15 amino acids. CDR1 and CDR2 (germline): MGHRA, YSYEKL. Here the CDR3 DNA reads TGCGCCAGCAGCCAAGTAGGGGTGAATTGGCAGCCCCAGCATTTT. Protein product: CASSQVGVNWQPQHF.

The V and J genes are TRBV4-3 and TRBJ1-2; 12 bases are shared with TRBD1. The CDR3 runs 17 residues. CDR1 LGHNA and CDR2 YSLEER come from the germline V gene. V lost 1 base and J lost 0; bases outside the gene matches: 3. CDR3 bases: TGCGCCAGCAGCCAAGCGGGACAGGGGGCAGCTAACTATGGCTACACCTTC. Amino acid sequence: CASSQAGQGAANYGYTF.

The chain has TRBV25-1 and TRBJ2-3; unclear D gene. Trimming shortened V by 1 base and J by 2 bases, and 10 bases separated the two germline ends. The CDR3 length is 15 residues. Germline-derived CDR1 and CDR2 are MGHDK and SYGVNS. CDR3 region: CASSESRLPTDTQYF. The CDR3 region has the DNA TGTGCCAGCAGTGAATCGCGTTTACCCACAGATACGCAGTATTTT.

This chain connects TRBV9 to TRBJ2-3; D is unresolved. The CDR3 consists of 15 residues. V gave up 0 bases and J gave up 0 bases, with 8 bases separating them. Germline V gene sequence: CDR1 SGDLS, CDR2 YYNGEE. DNA for the CDR3: TGTGCCAGCAGCGTAGATGGCTCGAGCACAGATACGCAGTATTTT. Encoded protein: CASSVDGSSTDTQYF.

The sample holds a few counts of this clone. The genes are TRBV5-1 and TRBJ1-1, with 7 bases fitting TRBD1. The V gene's germline CDR1 is SGHRS and CDR2 YFSETQ. The CDR3 runs 14 residues. With V trimmed by 0 bases and J by 5 bases, 4 bases remained unmatched. DNA of the CDR3: TGCGCCAGCAGCTTGGGAGGGGGCAGGACTGAAGCTTTCTTT. Translating it yields CASSLGGGRTEAFF.

The chain joins TRBV9 to TRBJ2-1; weak D call: TRBD1 (6 bases). Trimming stripped 0 bases from V and 10 bases from J, with 20 bases between. Germline CDR1 SGDLS, CDR2 YYNGEE. The CDR3 runs 16 residues. CDR3 amino acids: CASSVAPDSAEGEQFF. CDR3 bases: TGTGCCAGCAGCGTAGCACCGGACAGCGCAGAGGGGGAGCAGTTCTTC.

V usage is TRBV30 and J usage is TRBJ2-3, with 7 bases identical to TRBD2. The length of the CDR3 is 15 residues. The germline V gene has CDR1 GTSNPN and CDR2 SVGIG (reference sequence). The J segment lost 1 base and the V segment lost 0 bases, leaving 4 bases of the junction unmatched. The CDR3 spells CAWSVVRGGTDTQYF. The CDR3 DNA reads TGTGCCTGGAGTGTGGTTCGGGGGGGCACAGATACGCAGTATTTT.

V is TRBV9 and J is TRBJ1-2; tentative D call: TRBD1 (6 bases). The germline CDR1 and CDR2 sequences are SGDLS and YYNGEE. CDR3 length: 15 amino acids. The V end was cut by 0 bases, the J end by 3 bases, with 12 bases between. The CDR3 protein is CASSVGGTGYYGYTF. The CDR3 DNA follows: TGTGCCAGCAGCGTAGGGGGCACAGGGTACTATGGCTACACCTTC.

The chain joins TRBV4-1 to TRBJ1-4, with D perhaps TRBD1 (6 bases). The CDR3 extends over 15 amino acids. CDR1 is MGHRA, CDR2 YSYEKL, per germline. V shed 1 base and J shed 8 bases, with 14 bases lying between them. CDR3 loop: CASSQVHREGEKLFF. The CDR3 coding sequence is TGCGCCAGCAGCCAAGTTCACAGGGAGGGGGAAAAACTGTTTTTT.

This clone was seen only a few times. The chain employs TRBV30 and TRBJ1-1, with D maybe TRBD1 (5 bases). The CDR3 runs 13 residues. Deletions cut 1 base from V and 5 bases from J, with 11 bases between. Per the germline V gene, CDR1 is GTSNPN and CDR2 is SVGIG (reference sequence). The CDR3 region is CAWSEEGRTEAFF. In DNA, the CDR3 is TGTGCCTGGAGTGAAGAGGGGAGGACTGAAGCTTTCTTT.

This clone was seen only once. The rearrangement joins TRBV18 to TRBJ1-1; 9 bases align to TRBD1. The germline V gene has CDR1 KGHSH and CDR2 LQKENI. The V gene end was trimmed by 6 bases and the J gene end by 1 base; junction bases not matched to a gene: 9. The CDR3 sequence is 16 residues long. The CDR3 sequence is CASSPLQGAANTEAFF. CDR3 nucleotides: TGTGCCAGCTCCCCGCTACAGGGGGCTGCGAACACTGAAGCTTTCTTT.

This clone was observed once. This chain links TRBV10-3 with TRBJ2-3, with a possible D match to TRBD2 (5 bases). Germline V gives CDR1 ENHRY, CDR2 SYGVKD. This CDR3 contains 14 residues. Trimming cost V 7 bases and J 2 bases, with 13 bases left between them. This chain's CDR3 is CAIKAEGATDTQYF. The CDR3 coding sequence is TGTGCCATCAAAGCCGAGGGAGCCACAGATACGCAGTATTTT.

This clone appeared once. The chain couples TRBV5-4 to TRBJ2-7, with 8 bases matching TRBD2. Looked up from germline, CDR1 is SGHNT and CDR2 is YYREEE (reference sequence). J gave up 6 bases and V 4 bases, and 9 bases lay outside the gene matches. The CDR3 extends over 14 amino acids. Here the CDR3 DNA reads TGTGCCAGCAGCGGCAGCGGGAGAGGCGGCGAGCAGTACTTC. Its protein product is CASSGSGRGGEQYF.

This chain connects TRBV19 to TRBJ2-1, with D uncertain. With 4 bases removed from V and 3 bases from J, the gap between germline ends came to 10 bases. Germline lookup yields CDR1 LNHDA and CDR2 SQIVND (reference sequence). The CDR3 is 14 amino acids. CDR3 sequence (DNA): TGTGCCAGTAGTAAGGCAGGCAACTACAATGAGCAGTTCTTC. Residues: CASSKAGNYNEQFF. Using reference TRBV19 and TRBJ2-1 for the parts outside the CDR3, the full variable domain is DGGITQSPKYLFRKEGQNVTLSCEQNLNHDAMYWYRQDPGQGLRLIYYSQIVNDFQKGDIAEGYSVSREKKESFPLTVTSAQKNPTAFYLCASSKAGNYNEQFFGPGTRLTVL.

V and J are TRBV19 and TRBJ2-7, with TRBD1 matching over 8 bases. This CDR3 has 13 amino acids. J gave up 2 bases and V 4 bases, and 1 base lay outside the gene matches. CDR1 and CDR2 from the germline V gene are LNHDA and SQIVND (reference sequence). Written as DNA, the CDR3 is TGTGCCAGTAGTAGGACAGGGACCTACGAGCAGTACTTC. Amino acids: CASSRTGTYEQYF.

The chain carries TRBV7-9 and TRBJ1-2; D might be TRBD1 (5 bases). This CDR3 has 12 residues. CDR1 and CDR2 (germline): SEHNR, FQNEAQ (reference sequence). V gave up 5 bases and J gave up 8 bases, with 12 bases separating them. Here the CDR3 DNA reads TGTGCCAGCAGCAACCGACAGAACGGCTACACCTTC. Its translation is CASSNRQNGYTF.

V gene TRBV6-1 combines with J gene TRBJ1-6; D perhaps matches TRBD1 (6 bases). Looked up from germline, CDR1 is MNHNS and CDR2 is SASEGT. Trimming removed 6 bases from V and 10 bases from J, with 16 bases in between. CDR3 length: 14 amino acids. The CDR3 is CASSEQGMISPLHF. CDR3 nucleotides: TGTGCCAGCAGCGAGCAGGGGATGATCTCACCCCTCCACTTT.

The chain employs TRBV13 and TRBJ2-3; 16 bases map to TRBD2. V was clipped by 5 bases and J by 7 bases; unmatched bases: 12. CDR3 length equals 18 residues. Germline V gene sequence: CDR1 PRHDT, CDR2 FYEKMQ (reference sequence). DNA of the CDR3: TGTGCCAGCAGCCAGGGACTAGCGGGAGGGTTCCCCCGAAATACGCAGTATTTT. Amino acid sequence: CASSQGLAGGFPRNTQYF. Together with reference TRBV13 and TRBJ2-3, the CDR3 gives the full variable domain: AAGVIQSPRHLIKEKRETATLKCYPIPRHDTVYWYQQGPGQDPQFLISFYEKMQSDKGSIPDRFSAQQFSDYHSELNMSSLELGDSALYFCASSQGLAGGFPRNTQYFGPGTRLTVL.

The chain employs TRBV5-1 and TRBJ1-4; D not resolved. Looked up from germline, CDR1 is SGHRS and CDR2 is YFSETQ. The CDR3 is made up of 14 amino acids. The ends were cut back, 2 bases at V and 6 bases at J, with 11 bases in the middle. CDR3 region: CASSLAGRDEKLFF. The CDR3 DNA is TGCGCCAGCAGCTTAGCGGGGAGAGATGAAAAACTGTTTTTT.

Only a few counts were recorded for this clone. This sequence joins TRBV6-1 and TRBJ2-5; 8 nucleotides agree with TRBD1. Trimming took 1 base from V and 1 from J; bases not matched to a gene: 2. The CDR3 consists of 15 residues. The germline CDR1 and CDR2 sequences are MNHNS and SASEGT. The CDR3 here is CASSEGQGIQETQYF. The CDR3 DNA follows: TGTGCCAGCAGTGAAGGACAGGGGATCCAAGAGACCCAGTACTTC.